This TCR beta chain was sequenced for a study of neurological immune-mediated disorders. Notes on the study in general: The absence of shared CDR3 amino acid sequences among expanded clones across subjects suggests private repertoires in all groups.

This clonotype has more than one count but fewer than ten. Antigen: not known. Time point denoted: longitudinal time-point 2. 5'RACE with 10-nucleotide random UMIs generated the cDNA. TCRdb recomputed calls from the 5' RACE reads with MiXCR, one row per CDR3 protein. The sample holds around 49,000 distinct CDR3 sequences, roughly 13% seen once. The germline V gene encodes CDR1 MNHEY and CDR2 SVGAGI. Trimming cost V 6 bases and J 1 base; bases outside gene matches: 16. The CDR3 extends over 18 amino acids. V usage is TRBV6-5 and J usage is TRBJ2-3; 7 bases agree with TRBD1. The receptor was derived from a male donor with HTLV-1-associated myelopathy (HAM/TSP). The sequencing sample was made of PBMCs. The chain's CDR3 is CASRPLMTGRHGTDTQYF. For the CDR3, the DNA is TGTGCCAGCAGACCCCTCATGACAGGGCGGCATGGCACAGATACGCAGTATTTT.